This T cell receptor (beta chain) appears in the sequencing data of a study of T cell responses to AZD1222 COVID-19 vaccine. As for the study in general: Doses given second, at about 4 or about 12 weeks, were pooled.

Profiled with immunoSEQ multiplex PCR; TCRdb holds only in-frame clones, not every one. Of around 130,000 clones listed, 89% are singletons. The CDR3 runs to 16 residues. Per the germline V gene, CDR1 is MNHEY and CDR2 is SMNVEV (reference sequence). V lost 5 bases and J 0 bases, leaving 11 bases between the germline ends. This clone has just one count. Its specificity is not known. General study points: In a largely white British group with more females than males, clonal diversity was possibly underestimated.

This chain joins TRBV27 and TRBJ1-6; D not certain. The material was peripheral blood, obtained on day 0 of AZD1222 vaccination. The receptor was isolated from an adult in good health. CDR3 region: CASSLQRSSYNSPLHF. CDR3 bases: TGTGCCAGCAGTCTCCAGCGGAGCTCCTATAATTCACCCCTCCACTTT.